The TCR beta chain described here comes from a study of T cell responses to AZD1222 COVID-19 vaccine. Overall study context: Some second doses came at about 4 weeks and others at about 12 weeks; these were pooled.

Study-level results: The donor group comprised mostly white British people and more females; the analysis possibly underestimated clonal diversity.

Some clones are missing from TCRdb's copy, which holds only in-frame ones; the method was immunoSEQ multiplex PCR. The sample lists a few hundred thousand clones, approximately 95% occurring once. As regards this clone: The antigen is undetermined.

CDR1 is MDHEN, CDR2 SYDVKM, per germline. The CDR3 totals 15 residues. V shed 5 bases and J 3 bases; nucleotides not matched to a gene: 7. The chain is built from TRBV28 and TRBJ2-1, with 7 bases matching TRBD2. The sequence came from an adult in good health. Sequences were derived from peripheral blood, sampled on day 0 of AZD1222 vaccination. CDR3 sequence: CASSGRTRVYNEQFF. DNA for the CDR3: TGTGCCAGCAGTGGGAGGACTAGGGTCTACAATGAGCAGTTCTTC. Combining the CDR3 with reference TRBV28 and TRBJ2-1 gives the whole variable domain DVKVTQSSRYLVKRTGEKVFLECVQDMDHENMFWYRQDPGLGLRLIYFSYDVKMKEKGDIPEGYSVSREKKERFSLILESASTNQTSMYLCASSGRTRVYNEQFFGPGTRLTVL.